What follows describes a single T cell receptor (beta chain). Its matching antigen is unknown. V shed 5 bases and J 1 base; nucleotides not matched to a gene: 14. The CDR3 consists of 18 residues. Germline V gives CDR1 SEHNR, CDR2 FQNEAQ (reference sequence). Stated time point: persistent/refractory GD, antithyroid drugs over 5 years with positive TRAb. Isolated PBMC RNA provided the starting material for the TCR library. This record belongs to a study of regulatory T cells in long-lasting Graves disease. Study-level findings and limits: The number of shared public clonotypes was higher in persistent patients (about 2,700) than new patients (around 890). The study found lower TCR diversity in persistent Graves' patients than in newly diagnosed ones.

To make TCR beta libraries, researchers used iRepertoire HTBI primers and Arm-PCR of CDR3 regions. MiXCR, run by TCRdb on the multiplex PCR reads, gives a single entry per CDR3 protein. Found here are roughly 700,000 distinct CDR3 sequences, around 30% of them singletons; the top ten hold 35% to 55%. The sample in question was peripheral blood mononuclear cells (PBMCs), obtained when the disease was refractory, from a patient treated with antithyroid drugs. The chain joins TRBV7-9 to TRBJ2-7, with 10 bases that match TRBD2. The sequence came from a female donor with Graves disease. The CDR3 is CASSPFGASGSLSYEQYF. Here the CDR3 DNA reads TGTGCCAGCAGCCCATTTGGGGCTAGCGGGAGCTTATCCTACGAGCAGTACTTC.